One sample yielded the 15 T cell receptor beta chains listed below, sequenced in a study of T cell changes during pregnancy in multiple sclerosis. The data were produced by immunoSEQ multiplex PCR, yet TCRdb's version contains in-frame clones alone and is incomplete. Of around 40,000 clones detected, 75% to 95% appear once; the ten largest clones hold 0.5%. This specimen consisted of CD4+ T cells from peripheral blood mononuclear cells, obtained in the second trimester of pregnancy. All receptors derive from a female donor in good health, enrolled as a control in a pregnancy study.

The chain carries TRBV20-1 and TRBJ2-3; tentative D call: TRBD2 (5 bases). Germline lookup yields CDR1 DFQATT and CDR2 SNEGSKA (reference sequence). The CDR3 is 11 residues long. V lost 7 bases, J lost 5 bases, and 10 bases lay in between. The CDR3 DNA sequence: TGCAGTGTCACTAGAAGAGATACGCAGTATTTT. Its protein product is CSVTRRDTQYF.

The CDR3 bases are TGTGCCAGCAGAACCGGGACAGGGGGTTACAATGAGCAGTTCTTC. This sequence encodes CASRTGTGGYNEQFF. The chain links TRBV6-5 to TRBJ2-1; 11 positions match TRBD1. The CDR3 is 15 amino acids. V shed 6 bases, J shed 4 bases, and the junction held 5 bases outside the gene matches. Germline loops: CDR1 MNHEY, CDR2 SVGAGI.

The J gene is TRBJ1-1, the V gene TRBV2; a weak D match, TRBD1 (6 bases). The CDR3 spans 16 residues. V was trimmed by 6 bases and J by 0 bases, leaving 17 bases between them. Germline values: CDR1 SNHLY, CDR2 FYNNEI. CDR3 sequence: CASRRLQGTMNTEAFF. Written as DNA, the CDR3 is TGTGCCAGCAGGCGGCTACAGGGTACCATGAACACTGAAGCTTTCTTT.

The rearrangement uses TRBV5-5 and TRBJ2-7; D not certain. Trimming shortened V by 3 bases and J by 3 bases, and 13 bases separated the two germline ends. This CDR3 has 14 amino acids. The germline V gene encodes CDR1 SGHKS and CDR2 YYEKEE (reference sequence). CDR3 residues: CASSWSGVDYEQYF. In DNA form, the CDR3 reads TGTGCCAGCAGCTGGTCGGGTGTCGACTACGAGCAGTACTTC.

DNA of the CDR3: TGTGCCAGCAGCCCCCCGGGCTCCTACAATGAGCAGTTCTTC. This translates into CASSPPGSYNEQFF. This chain joins TRBV7-3 and TRBJ2-1; no definite D call. Germline-derived CDR1 and CDR2 are SGHTA and FQGTGA. The CDR3 has 14 residues. V was cut by 5 bases and J by 0 bases, with 8 bases left in between.

This rearrangement joins TRBV5-1 to TRBJ2-3; 7 positions match TRBD1. This CDR3 is built from 16 residues. Germline V lookup: CDR1 SGHRS, CDR2 YFSETQ. With 3 bases clipped from V and 2 bases from J, the junction kept 9 bases outside the gene matches. The CDR3 is CASSSVGGQLTDTQYF. DNA for the CDR3: TGCGCCAGCAGCTCAGTTGGGGGACAGCTCACAGATACGCAGTATTTT.

This chain connects TRBV28 to TRBJ1-5; 11 bases fit TRBD1. This CDR3 contains 18 residues. Germline V gene lookup returns CDR1 MDHEN and CDR2 SYDVKM. Trimming took 6 bases from V and 5 from J; bases not matched to a gene: 15. For the CDR3, the DNA is TGTGCCAGCAGCCGATCCGGACAGGGGGCGCGGGGTGATCAGCCCCAGCATTTT. Translation gives CASSRSGQGARGDQPQHF.

The chain joins TRBV28 to TRBJ2-7; TRBD1 aligns across 8 bases. The length of the CDR3 is 15 residues. Trimming took 6 bases from V and 0 from J; bases not matched to a gene: 7. In germline, CDR1 is MDHEN, CDR2 SYDVKM. The DNA of the CDR3 is TGTGCCAGCAGCTCGGCAGGGGGCACCTCCTACGAGCAGTACTTC. Translating it yields CASSSAGGTSYEQYF.

The chain employs TRBV18 and TRBJ2-5; possible D gene TRBD2, 6 bases. The CDR3 is made up of 14 amino acids. The germline CDR1 and CDR2 sequences are KGHSH and LQKENI. V lost 4 bases and J lost 3, with 12 bases in between. The CDR3 DNA follows: TGTGCCAGCTCACTTTTGGGGGGAGAAGAGACCCAGTACTTC. Translation: CASSLLGGEETQYF.

The V and J genes are TRBV5-1 and TRBJ2-3; a weak D match, TRBD2 (6 bases). This CDR3 contains 13 residues. CDR1 is SGHRS, CDR2 YFSETQ, per germline. Deletions cut 5 bases from V and 8 bases from J, with 15 bases between. The CDR3 is CASSWRAEGTQYF. CDR3 coding DNA: TGCGCCAGCAGTTGGAGGGCCGAGGGTACGCAGTATTTT.

The CDR3 region has the DNA TGTGCCAGCAGTGCGAGGGGAGGCAGGACTGAAGCTTTCTTT. Translation gives CASSARGGRTEAFF. The gene calls are TRBV2 and TRBJ1-1; weak D call: TRBD1 (5 bases). This CDR3 has 14 amino acids. V was clipped by 4 bases and J by 5 bases, with 14 bases between them. Per the germline V gene, CDR1 is SNHLY and CDR2 is FYNNEI.

This clone has a single count. V and J are TRBV5-6 and TRBJ1-2, with 9 bases identical to TRBD1. Germline CDR1 reads SGHDT; CDR2 reads YYEEEE. Losses at the gene ends were 2 bases for V and 4 bases for J; bases not matched to a gene: 6. This CDR3 has 15 residues. CDR3 region: CASSLPGQGIYGYTF. In DNA form, the CDR3 reads TGTGCCAGCAGCTTACCGGGACAGGGAATCTATGGCTACACCTTC.

The chain is built from TRBV5-1 and TRBJ2-5; D perhaps matches TRBD1 (6 bases). The CDR3 length is 12 residues. The germline V and J ends were trimmed by 5 bases and 2 bases, with 7 bases remaining between them. In germline, CDR1 is SGHRS, CDR2 YFSETQ. The CDR3 region has the DNA TGCGCCAGCAGGACAGGTCAAGAGACCCAGTACTTC. Translating gives CASRTGQETQYF.

The chain uses TRBV19 and TRBJ2-1; TRBD2 matches at 15 bases. CDR3 length: 15 residues. V shed 7 bases and J 7 bases; nucleotides not matched to a gene: 5. Germline CDR1 is LNHDA and CDR2 is SQIVND (reference sequence). CDR3 loop: CASKGTSGRRNEQFF. In DNA, the CDR3 is TGTGCCAGTAAAGGGACTAGCGGGAGGAGGAATGAGCAGTTCTTC.

Note on this clone: One junction end does not reproduce the germline sequence, and a read error may be involved. This sample includes further DNA sequences coding for the same CDR3. This chain links TRBV5-8 with TRBJ2-6; TRBD2 might be the D (5 bases). Looked up from germline, CDR1 is SGHTS and CDR2 is YDEGEE. This CDR3 contains 17 residues. The CDR3 reads CAVFRGYRGSGANVLTF. The CDR3 DNA reads TGTGCCGTATTCCGGGGATACCGCGGCTCTGGAGCCAACGTCCTGACTTTC.